These 9 T cell receptor beta chains were all obtained from the same sample, sequenced in a study of regulatory T cells in long-lasting Graves disease. Researchers made TCR beta libraries by using iRepertoire HTBI primers and running Arm-PCR on CDR3 regions. TCRdb re-analysed the multiplex PCR reads in MiXCR, keeping a single row per CDR3 protein. Altogether about 540,000 distinct CDR3 sequences are present, roughly 12% being singletons, with the ten largest covering approximately 9.3%. Time point denoted: newly diagnosed GD, antithyroid drugs for less than 3 months. Isolated PBMC RNA provided the starting material for the TCR library. This sample was also put to use in a study of T cells in Graves' hyperthyroidism and ophthalmopathy.

The sample was peripheral blood mononuclear cells (PBMCs), taken at new diagnosis, from a patient treated with antithyroid drugs. Every receptor here comes from a man between 25 and 39 years old with Graves disease.

This clonotype was observed at least ten times. V is TRBV7-2 and J is TRBJ2-3, with TRBD2 as a possible D gene (6 bases). The V end lost 3 bases, the J end lost 4 bases, and 11 bases lay between the germline ends. Germline V lookup: CDR1 SGHTA, CDR2 FQGNSA. The CDR3 runs 14 residues. CDR3 sequence reads: CASSFGGTADTQYF. CDR3 DNA: TGTGCCAGCAGCTTCGGCGGGACCGCAGATACGCAGTATTTT.

This clonotype showed up many times. The J gene is TRBJ1-1, the V gene TRBV6-5; tentatively, D is TRBD1 (6 bases). This CDR3 is built from 13 residues. Germline values: CDR1 MNHEY, CDR2 SVGAGI. V was trimmed by 0 bases and J by 11 bases, leaving 13 bases between them. The CDR3 region is CASSYSLTGSAFF. CDR3 bases: TGTGCCAGCAGTTACTCTCTTACAGGGAGCGCTTTCTTT.

This chain uses TRBV6-9 with TRBJ1-5; D is undetermined. Germline CDR1 MNHGY, CDR2 SVAAGI. The V end was cut by 4 bases, the J end by 2 bases, with 9 bases between. The CDR3 spans 14 residues. Here the CDR3 reads CASSLRRRNQPQHF. In nucleotides, the CDR3 is TGTGCCAGCAGTTTACGAAGACGCAATCAGCCCCAGCATTTT.

This clonotype has at least ten counts. CDR3 residues: CASSVGFSNSGNTIYF. The DNA of the CDR3 is TGTGCCAGCAGTGTGGGATTCAGCAACTCTGGAAACACCATATATTTT. V and J are TRBV2 and TRBJ1-3; D gene uncertain. V was pared by 4 bases and J by 0 bases, with 13 bases between. Per germline, CDR1 SNHLY and CDR2 FYNNEI. This CDR3 is 16 amino acids long.

In the case of this clonotype: Just one base apart from a much larger clone, this may be a read error. The chain recombines TRBV3-1 with TRBJ1-1; perhaps TRBD1 as D (5 bases). Germline assignment: CDR1 LGHDT and CDR2 YNNKEL (reference sequence). The CDR3 is 14 residues long. For the CDR3, the DNA is TGTGCCAGCAGCCAAGTCCACTTGGACACTGAAGCTCTCTTT. Translating gives CASSQVHLDTEALF.

This clonotype was seen many times. The chain recombines TRBV12-3 or TRBV12-4 with TRBJ2-2; 10 nucleotides line up with TRBD2. The CDR3 totals 17 residues. J lost 2 bases, V lost 6 bases, and 9 bases had no gene match. DNA for the CDR3: TGTGCCAGCAGACTAGCGGGACGACTCACAAACACCGGGGAGCTGTTTTTT. Protein sequence: CASRLAGRLTNTGELFF.

This clonotype was observed a few times. The chain uses TRBV9 and TRBJ2-6; 7 bases map to TRBD1. V lost 0 bases, J lost 3 bases, and 6 bases stayed unmatched. The germline V gene encodes CDR1 SGDLS and CDR2 YYNGEE. This CDR3 spans 17 amino acids. The CDR3 spells CASSVEGARFGANVLTF. The CDR3 coding sequence is TGTGCCAGCAGCGTAGAGGGGGCGCGGTTTGGGGCCAACGTCCTGACTTTC.

The sample holds a few counts of this clonotype. Written as DNA, the CDR3 is TGTGCCAGCTCACGAACCGGGACGAACACTGAAGCTTTCTTT. Amino acid sequence: CASSRTGTNTEAFF. The rearrangement uses TRBV18 and TRBJ1-1, with TRBD1 as a possible D gene (5 bases). This CDR3 is 14 amino acids long. V dropped 4 bases and J dropped 1 base, with 10 bases sitting between them. The germline V gene encodes CDR1 KGHSH and CDR2 LQKENI. Variable domain in full (rest from reference TRBV18 and TRBJ1-1): NAGVMQNPRHLVRRRGQEARLRCSPMKGHSHVYWYRQLPEEGLKFMVYLQKENIIDESGMPKERFSAEFPKEGPSILRIQQVVRGDSAAYFCASSRTGTNTEAFFGQGTRLTVV.

This clonotype was counted ten times or more. The chain uses TRBV6-5 and TRBJ2-1, with TRBD2 matching 11 bases. Per the germline V gene, CDR1 is MNHEY and CDR2 is SVGAGI. V shed 4 bases and J 7 bases; nucleotides not matched to a gene: 9. The CDR3 runs to 16 residues. The CDR3 loop reads CASSFLGTSGLNEQFF. DNA for the CDR3: TGTGCCAGCAGTTTCCTCGGGACTAGCGGACTTAATGAGCAGTTCTTC.